Listed here are 24 T cell receptor beta chains from one sample, sequenced in a study of cytomegalovirus exposure and HLA in healthy donors. PCR amplification relied on 60 Vbeta primers (plus 13 Jbeta primers). Clones were sequenced by immunoSEQ multiplex PCR, and TCRdb holds only the in-frame ones, with some missing. The table records 100,000 to 150,000 clones, 81% of them present only once. Sequenced: PBMCs. The receptor source for this set is a woman between 40 and 55 years old in good health and CMV-seropositive.

CDR3 residues: CASSWGTGPQPQHF. The CDR3 DNA reads as TGTGCCAGCAGTTGGGGGACAGGGCCTCAGCCCCAGCATTTT. This chain connects TRBV28 to TRBJ1-5; 9 bases are shared with TRBD1. Germline trimming cut 4 bases from V and 6 bases from J; bases unmatched to any gene: 4. Germline loops: CDR1 MDHEN, CDR2 SYDVKM. The CDR3 spans 14 residues.

The chain has TRBV2 and TRBJ1-1; tentatively, D is TRBD1 (6 bases). CDR3 length: 14 residues. The V end lost 6 bases, the J end lost 6 bases, and 17 bases lay between the germline ends. Looked up from germline, CDR1 is SNHLY and CDR2 is FYNNEI. The chain's CDR3 is CASSSTEGVAEAFF. CDR3 nucleotides: TGTGCCAGCAGCTCGACAGAGGGGGTCGCTGAAGCTTTCTTT.

The chain couples TRBV7-8 to TRBJ1-2; tentative D call: TRBD1 (5 bases). The germline CDR1 and CDR2 sequences are SGHVS and FQNEAQ. The ends were cut back, 6 bases at V and 4 bases at J, with 18 bases in the middle. CDR3 length: 15 amino acids. DNA of the CDR3: TGTGCCAGCAGATCTGACAGAGCGCCGAGCTATGGCTACACCTTC. This codes for CASRSDRAPSYGYTF.

The rearrangement joins TRBV7-6 to TRBJ2-3; D perhaps matches TRBD1 (6 bases). Looked up from germline, CDR1 is SGHVS and CDR2 is FNYEAQ. This CDR3 region has 15 residues. Between the trimmed V and J ends, which lost 2 bases and 5 bases, there was a span of 14 bases. The CDR3 DNA reads TGTGCCAGCAGCTTAAAGTGGCTAGGGGGAGATACGCAGTATTTT. Its translation is CASSLKWLGGDTQYF.

The chain has TRBV19 and TRBJ1-1; D may be TRBD1 (5 bases). From germline, CDR1 is LNHDA and CDR2 SQIVND (reference sequence). Between the trimmed V and J ends, which lost 7 bases and 1 base, there was a span of 10 bases. The CDR3 contains 13 residues. The CDR3 nucleotides are TGTGCCAGTAACCTCGGACAGAACACTGAAGCTTTCTTT. As protein: CASNLGQNTEAFF.

As to this clone: An end of the junction does not agree with germline; a read error may underlie this. The V gene is TRBV2, the J gene TRBJ2-3; 7 bases line up with TRBD1. The CDR3 has 14 amino acids. The germline V gene has CDR1 SNHLY and CDR2 FYNNEI. CDR3 protein: CVSNLQGSTDTQYF. The DNA for the CDR3 is TGTGTCAGCAATTTACAGGGGAGCACAGATACGCAGTATTTT.

The J gene is TRBJ2-5, the V gene TRBV11-2; 11 bases match TRBD1. Germline loops: CDR1 SGHAT, CDR2 FQNNGV. The ends lost 1 base at V and 1 base at J; junction bases unmatched: 5. The CDR3 spans 17 residues. The CDR3 is CASSLVGQGAIQETQYF. CDR3 bases: TGTGCCAGCAGCTTAGTAGGACAGGGGGCTATCCAAGAGACCCAGTACTTC.

The chain links TRBV13 to TRBJ2-1; maybe TRBD2 (5 bases). Trimming took off 2 bases at V and 9 bases at J, with 8 bases between the two ends. The CDR3 extends over 12 amino acids. Germline loops: CDR1 PRHDT, CDR2 FYEKMQ (reference sequence). CDR3 region: CASSLKRIEQFF. CDR3 nucleotides: TGTGCCAGCAGCTTAAAGCGGATTGAGCAGTTCTTC.

This chain joins TRBV9 and TRBJ2-1; perhaps TRBD1 as D (6 bases). This CDR3 region has 17 residues. Germline values: CDR1 SGDLS, CDR2 YYNGEE. With 3 bases removed from V and 0 bases from J, the gap between germline ends came to 16 bases. Here the CDR3 DNA reads TGTGCCAGCAGCGCCCAAGGGGGTTTTAGCTCCTACAATGAGCAGTTCTTC. Amino acids: CASSAQGGFSSYNEQFF. Full variable domain (rest looked up from reference TRBV9 and TRBJ2-1): DSGVTQTPKHLITATGQRVTLRCSPRSGDLSVYWYQQSLDQGLQFLIQYYNGEERAKGNILERFSAQQFPDLHSELNLSSLELGDSALYFCASSAQGGFSSYNEQFFGPGTRLTVL.

As for this clone: Sequence at one end of the junction differs from germline and may be a read error. The chain employs TRBV27 and TRBJ1-5; possible D gene TRBD1, 6 bases. The CDR3 covers 13 residues. From germline, CDR1 is MNHEY and CDR2 SMNVEV (reference sequence). The CDR3 sequence is CASSVTGLLPRHF. The CDR3 DNA reads as TGTGCCAGCAGTGTAACAGGGTTATTGCCCCGGCATTTT.

The genes are TRBV5-1 and TRBJ1-2; 12 bases fit TRBD1. Germline V gene data show CDR1 as SGHRS and CDR2 as YFSETQ. V was clipped by 5 bases and J by 7 bases; unmatched bases: 12. This CDR3 has 16 residues. The CDR3 region has the DNA TGCGCCAGCAGACAAGGTCCGGGACAGGGGGCGCTTGGCTACACCTTC. It encodes CASRQGPGQGALGYTF. Full variable domain (outside the CDR3, taken from reference TRBV5-1 and TRBJ1-2): KAGVTQTPRYLIKTRGQQVTLSCSPISGHRSVSWYQQTPGQGLQFLFEYFSETQRNKGNFPGRFSGRQFSNSRSEMNVSTLELGDSALYLCASRQGPGQGALGYTFGSGTRLTVV.

This chain connects TRBV5-6 to TRBJ2-7; 11 bases fit TRBD2. Germline-derived CDR1 and CDR2 are SGHDT and YYEEEE. V lost 0 bases, J lost 6 bases, and 14 bases stayed unmatched. The length of the CDR3 is 18 residues. The CDR3: CASSLAIGLAGSEGEQYF. For the CDR3, the DNA is TGTGCCAGCAGCTTGGCGATCGGACTAGCGGGCTCCGAGGGCGAGCAGTACTTC.

The chain uses TRBV19 and TRBJ2-1; TRBD1 matches 7 bases. CDR1 is LNHDA, CDR2 SQIVND, per germline (reference sequence). The J segment lost 5 bases and the V segment lost 5 bases, leaving 3 bases of the junction unmatched. This CDR3 is 13 amino acids long. CDR3 nucleotide sequence: TGTGCCAGTAGTGTGACAGGGAACAATGAGCAGTTCTTC. This gives the protein CASSVTGNNEQFF.

The chain carries TRBV28 and TRBJ2-6; 8 nucleotides line up with TRBD1. The CDR3 spans 17 residues. The V gene end was trimmed by 3 bases and the J gene end by 1 base; junction bases not matched to a gene: 5. The V gene's germline CDR1 is MDHEN and CDR2 SYDVKM. The CDR3 here is CASSLDRDVSGANVLTF. DNA for the CDR3: TGTGCCAGCAGTTTGGACAGGGACGTTTCTGGGGCCAACGTCCTGACTTTC. The entire variable domain, with the rest obtained from reference TRBV28 and TRBJ2-6, is as follows: DVKVTQSSRYLVKRTGEKVFLECVQDMDHENMFWYRQDPGLGLRLIYFSYDVKMKEKGDIPEGYSVSREKKERFSLILESASTNQTSMYLCASSLDRDVSGANVLTFGAGSRLTVL.

The count of this clone is one. The gene calls are TRBV30 and TRBJ2-1; tentative D call: TRBD2 (6 bases). V lost 4 bases to trimming and J lost 5 bases, with 15 bases between them. Germline V gene lookup returns CDR1 GTSNPN and CDR2 SVGIG (reference sequence). The CDR3 length is 14 residues. CDR3 residues: CAWNLAGRNNEQFF. CDR3 nucleotides: TGTGCCTGGAATCTTGCGGGAAGGAACAATGAGCAGTTCTTC.

The rearrangement uses TRBV9 and TRBJ2-7; a weak D match, TRBD2 (7 bases). The length of the CDR3 is 15 residues. Trimming left V 0 bases short and J 3 bases short, with 13 bases between. Looked up from germline, CDR1 is SGDLS and CDR2 is YYNGEE. The CDR3 reads CASSVEGEGYYEQYF. CDR3 DNA sequence: TGTGCCAGCAGCGTAGAGGGGGAGGGGTACTACGAGCAGTACTTC.

This sequence joins TRBV14 and TRBJ1-2; D not certain. The CDR3 is 12 residues long. The V and J ends lost 3 bases and 2 bases respectively, with 4 bases between them. Germline CDR1 and CDR2: SGHDN and FVKESK. CDR3 in DNA: TGTGCCAGCAGCCAGGCAAACTATGGCTACACCTTC. Encoded protein: CASSQANYGYTF.

V is TRBV28 and J is TRBJ1-1; 7 bases line up with TRBD1. The CDR3 covers 16 residues. The germline V gene has CDR1 MDHEN and CDR2 SYDVKM. After removal of 6 bases from V and 3 bases from J, the junction contained 13 bases not matched to a gene. CDR3 nucleotides: TGTGCCAGCAGCTCAGACAGGGCCTCGAGGGACACTGAAGCTTTCTTT. It specifies CASSSDRASRDTEAFF.

On this clone itself: This CDR3 is also generated by other DNA sequences in the sample. The chain combines TRBV4-1 with TRBJ2-1; TRBD2 matches at 10 bases. The germline gives CDR1 MGHRA, CDR2 YSYEKL. V lost 0 bases and J lost 11; bases outside the gene matches: 13. The CDR3 contains 17 residues. CDR3 bases: TGCGCCAGCAGCCAAGAGGTCCTAGCGGGGGCCATTCGGAAGCAGTTCTTC. This gives the protein CASSQEVLAGAIRKQFF.

The chain combines TRBV18 with TRBJ1-2; 8 bases are a match to TRBD1. There are 13 residues in the CDR3. V was pared by 6 bases and J by 3 bases, with 3 bases of the junction left unmatched. Germline assignment: CDR1 KGHSH and CDR2 LQKENI. The CDR3 sequence: CASSTGEDYGYTF. The CDR3 bases are TGTGCCAGCTCGACAGGGGAGGACTATGGCTACACCTTC.

This clone showed up just once. This chain uses TRBV5-6 with TRBJ2-5, with 9 bases matching TRBD2. CDR1 and CDR2 (germline): SGHDT, YYEEEE. The CDR3 runs 14 residues. J lost 4 bases, V lost 6 bases, and 7 bases had no gene match. The CDR3 region has the DNA TGTGCCAGCACCGTAGCGGGAGAGGGAGAGACCCAGTACTTC. Translation: CASTVAGEGETQYF.

This clone has a single count. As DNA, the CDR3 is TGTGCCAGTAGTATAGAGCCAGGCCGAGAGACCCAGTACTTC. Translating gives CASSIEPGRETQYF. The chain is built from TRBV19 and TRBJ2-5, with D unresolved. The CDR3 extends over 14 amino acids. In germline, CDR1 is LNHDA, CDR2 SQIVND (reference sequence). V was pared by 0 bases and J by 4 bases, with 9 bases between.

The J gene is TRBJ2-3, the V gene TRBV7-9; a weak D match, TRBD2 (7 bases). The germline V and J ends were trimmed by 0 bases and 1 base, with 8 bases remaining between them. Germline V lookup: CDR1 SEHNR, CDR2 FQNEAQ (reference sequence). This CDR3 region has 15 residues. Here the CDR3 DNA reads TGTGCCAGCAGCTTAGCGGGGGGGCGCACAGATACGCAGTATTTT. It encodes CASSLAGGRTDTQYF.

The chain recombines TRBV27 with TRBJ2-5; 7 nucleotides match TRBD2. The CDR3 is 15 residues long. Trimming at V came to 5 bases and at J to 0 bases, leaving 6 bases not matched to a gene. The germline V gene has CDR1 MNHEY and CDR2 SMNVEV (reference sequence). CDR3 sequence reads: CASSPQRGNQETQYF. The DNA of the CDR3 is TGTGCCAGCAGTCCTCAGCGGGGCAACCAAGAGACCCAGTACTTC.